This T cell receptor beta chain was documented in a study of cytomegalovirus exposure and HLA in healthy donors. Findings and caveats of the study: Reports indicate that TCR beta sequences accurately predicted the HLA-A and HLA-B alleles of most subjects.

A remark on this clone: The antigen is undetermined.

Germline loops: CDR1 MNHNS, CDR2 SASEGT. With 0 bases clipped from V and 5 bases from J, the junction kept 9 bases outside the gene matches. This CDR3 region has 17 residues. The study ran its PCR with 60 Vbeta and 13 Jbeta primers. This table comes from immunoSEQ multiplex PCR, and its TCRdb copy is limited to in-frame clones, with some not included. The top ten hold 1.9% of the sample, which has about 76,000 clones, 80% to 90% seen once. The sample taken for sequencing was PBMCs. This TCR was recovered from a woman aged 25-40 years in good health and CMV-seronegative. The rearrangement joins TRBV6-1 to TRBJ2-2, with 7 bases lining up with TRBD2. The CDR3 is CASSEAPGRVGTGELFF. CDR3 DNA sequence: TGTGCCAGCAGTGAAGCGCCTGGGAGGGTTGGTACCGGGGAGCTGTTTTTT.